Below, 9 T cell receptor beta chains from the same sample are listed, as sequenced in a study of blood T cell repertoires in COVID-19 (TCRdb year 2020). The library came from the immunoSEQ multiplex PCR assay. TCRdb holds this immuneACCESS table with in-frame rearrangements only. Some clones are missing; in checked studies, unresolved V genes explain under half, and the rest has no known cause. For this sample the table gives hundreds of thousands of clones, of which roughly 85% were detected only once. Around 3.3% of the sample is held by the ten biggest clonotypes. Sequencing input: PBMCs or T cells enriched from blood (not recorded which). All receptors come from a woman aged 40 to 50 who had been exposed to COVID-19.

The sample holds one count of this clone. This sequence joins TRBV19 and TRBJ1-5; possibly TRBD1 for D (5 bases). The CDR3 is 14 amino acids. The germline V gene has CDR1 LNHDA and CDR2 SQIVND (reference sequence). V was trimmed by 8 bases and J by 7 bases, leaving 18 bases between them. The CDR3 DNA follows: TGTGCCAGTGGGGCCGGAGGGGCTACACAGCCCCAGCATTTT. This encodes CASGAGGATQPQHF.

This chain joins TRBV7-9 and TRBJ1-2; TRBD1 aligns across 9 bases. Germline loops: CDR1 SEHNR, CDR2 FQNEAQ (reference sequence). The CDR3 length is 15 residues. Unmatched junction bases numbered 11, after V lost 5 bases and J lost 7 bases. The CDR3 DNA sequence: TGTGCCAGCAGCACCATACACAGGGGGCCCCTTGGCTACACCTTC. This sequence encodes CASSTIHRGPLGYTF.

This clone occurred a few times. CDR3 nucleotide sequence: TGTGCCAGCAGCTTCCCGGACAGGGCCCCAGATACGCAGTATTTT. Translated, it gives CASSFPDRAPDTQYF. The chain couples TRBV5-4 to TRBJ2-3, with 8 bases matching TRBD1. V trimming: 2 bases; J trimming: 4 bases; junction bases outside the gene matches: 6. The CDR3 has 15 amino acids. Germline lookup yields CDR1 SGHNT and CDR2 YYREEE (reference sequence).

The chain employs TRBV7-8 and TRBJ2-5; D might be TRBD2 (5 bases). V lost 0 bases and J 7 bases, leaving 9 bases between the germline ends. This CDR3 comprises 13 residues. The V gene's germline CDR1 is SGHVS and CDR2 FQNEAQ. The DNA for the CDR3 is TGTGCCAGCAGCTTAGCCCTAGCACGGACCCAGTACTTC. This gives the protein CASSLALARTQYF.

This sequence joins TRBV11-2 and TRBJ1-1, with TRBD1 identical over 12 bases. Germline CDR1 and CDR2: SGHAT and FQNNGV. Losses at the gene ends were 7 bases for V and 8 bases for J; bases not matched to a gene: 5. CDR3 length: 13 residues. The CDR3 loop reads CASTGDRGREAFF. DNA of the CDR3: TGTGCCAGCACTGGGGACAGGGGGCGAGAAGCTTTCTTT. Based on the CDR3 plus reference TRBV11-2 and TRBJ1-1, the full variable domain is EAGVAQSPRYKIIEKRQSVAFWCNPISGHATLYWYQQILGQGPKLLIQFQNNGVVDDSQLPKDRFSAERLKGVDSTLKIQPAKLEDSAVYLCASTGDRGREAFFGQGTRLTVV.

V usage is TRBV5-1 and J usage is TRBJ1-4; tentatively, D is TRBD1 (6 bases). V gave up 0 bases and J gave up 6 bases, with 12 bases separating them. Germline V lookup: CDR1 SGHRS, CDR2 YFSETQ. This CDR3 is built from 15 residues. Here the CDR3 reads CASSLARGADEKLFF. The CDR3 bases are TGCGCCAGCAGCTTGGCCCGGGGGGCCGATGAAAAACTGTTTTTT.

J is TRBJ1-2 and V is TRBV6-5, with no clear D. Per the germline V gene, CDR1 is MNHEY and CDR2 is SVGAGI. This CDR3 spans 15 amino acids. The V end lost 3 bases, the J end lost 2 bases, and 13 bases lay between the germline ends. The CDR3 loop reads CASSYSLAWNYGYTF. CDR3 nucleotide sequence: TGTGCCAGCAGTTATTCTTTGGCCTGGAACTATGGCTACACCTTC.

The V gene is TRBV27, the J gene TRBJ2-7, with no clear D. Trimming cost V 7 bases and J 0 bases, with 16 bases left between them. The CDR3 length is 15 residues. Looked up from germline, CDR1 is MNHEY and CDR2 is SMNVEV (reference sequence). DNA of the CDR3: TGTGCCAGCACTCCCGGGTTAAGTGCCTCCTACGAGCAGTACTTC. Translation: CASTPGLSASYEQYF.

V gene TRBV6-5 combines with J gene TRBJ1-5; TRBD1 aligns across 10 bases. The junction had 8 bases not matched to a gene; V was cut back by 3 bases and J by 9 bases. This CDR3 spans 15 amino acids. Germline CDR1 MNHEY, CDR2 SVGAGI. CDR3 residues: CASSYSPGTGAPQHF. DNA for the CDR3: TGTGCCAGCAGTTATTCCCCCGGGACAGGGGCGCCCCAGCATTTT.